This TCR beta chain was captured by sequencing in a study of identical twins. Between the trimmed V and J ends, which lost 4 bases and 4 bases, there was a span of 10 bases. The CDR3 has 13 residues. Germline-derived CDR1 and CDR2 are LGHDT and YNNKEL (reference sequence). Findings of the study overall: Out-of-frame alpha sequences shared by twins were enriched for low generation probability. Insertions ran lower in abundant cord blood beta clonotypes, though not in memory repertoires.

A universal primer site was created by template switching, with the cDNA bearing unique molecular identifiers. TCRdb recomputed calls from the 5' RACE reads with MiXCR, one row per CDR3 protein. Among about 340,000 distinct CDR3 sequences, approximately 13% were seen once, and the ten largest hold more than 6%. Regarding this clonotype: What it binds is unknown.

These data are also associated with another study on yellow fever vaccine responses in identical twins. As that report states: As reported, the vaccine T cell response of twins seemed partly convergent and partly personalized.

The sequencing input was CD8+ T cells sorted from blood. The chain carries TRBV3-1 and TRBJ1-1; D might be TRBD1 (5 bases). This receptor was identified in a young woman in good health. CDR3 region: CASSPEGLTEAFF. Written as DNA, the CDR3 is TGTGCCAGCAGCCCTGAGGGGCTCACTGAAGCTTTCTTT.